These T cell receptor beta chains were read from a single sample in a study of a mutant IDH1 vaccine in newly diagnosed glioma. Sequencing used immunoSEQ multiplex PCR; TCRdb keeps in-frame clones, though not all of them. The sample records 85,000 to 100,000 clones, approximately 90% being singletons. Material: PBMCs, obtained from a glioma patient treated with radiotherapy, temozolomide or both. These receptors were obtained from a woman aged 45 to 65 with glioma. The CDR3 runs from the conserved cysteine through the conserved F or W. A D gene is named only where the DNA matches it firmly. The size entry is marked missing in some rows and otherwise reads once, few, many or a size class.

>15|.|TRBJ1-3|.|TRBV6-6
TGTGCCAGCAGTTACTCGATGCGCCCGGGAAACACCATATATTTT
CASSYSMRPGNTIYF
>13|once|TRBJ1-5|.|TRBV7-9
TGTGCCAGCAGCCCGGACCGATTCATGCCCCAGCATTTT
CASSPDRFMPQHF
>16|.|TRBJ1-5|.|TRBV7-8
TGTGCCAGCAGCTTATTCCAGGGTGAGAGCAATCAGCCCCAGCATTTT
CASSLFQGESNQPQHF
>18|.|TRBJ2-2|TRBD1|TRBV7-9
TGTGCCAGCAGCCTCCCGACAGGGGGCCCACTAAACACCGGGGAGCTGTTTTTT
CASSLPTGGPLNTGELFF
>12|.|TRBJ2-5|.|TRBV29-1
TGCAGCATCCGGCAGGGACTCGAGACCCAGTACTTC
CSIRQGLETQYF
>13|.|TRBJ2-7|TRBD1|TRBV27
TGTGCCAGCAGTTTCCGACAGGGGTGGGAGCAGTACTTC
CASSFRQGWEQYF
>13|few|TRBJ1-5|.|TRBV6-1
TGTGCCACCACCCGACCAGGGAATCAGCCCCAGCATTTT
CATTRPGNQPQHF
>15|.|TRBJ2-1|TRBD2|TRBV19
TGTGCCAGTAGCCAACTAGCGGGGTCATACAATGAGCAGTTCTTC
CASSQLAGSYNEQFF
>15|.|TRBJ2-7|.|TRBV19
TGTGCCAGTAGTATAGGGGCTAGCTCCAAGTACGAGCAGTACTTC
CASSIGASSKYEQYF
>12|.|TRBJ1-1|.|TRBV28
TGTGCCAGCATTGGGTGGGTTACTGAAGCTTTCTTT
CASIGWVTEAFF
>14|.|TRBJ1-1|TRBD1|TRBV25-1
TGTGCCAGCAGTGACGGACAGGGATTCACTGAAGCTTTCTTT
CASSDGQGFTEAFF
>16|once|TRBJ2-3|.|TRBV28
TGTGCCAGCAGTTTTCGGAGGGCCAAAATGACAGATACGCAGTATTTT
CASSFRRAKMTDTQYF
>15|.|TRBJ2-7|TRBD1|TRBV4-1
TGCGCCAGCAGCCAAGCAGGACAGGGAAGGCACGAGCAGTACTTC
CASSQAGQGRHEQYF
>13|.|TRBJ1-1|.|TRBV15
TGTGCCACCAGCAGAGGGCTCAACACTGAAGCTTTCTTT
CATSRGLNTEAFF
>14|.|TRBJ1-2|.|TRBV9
TGTGCCAGCAGCGTAGACAGGGCTAGTGTCCGCTACACCTTC
CASSVDRASVRYTF
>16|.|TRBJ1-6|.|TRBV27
TGTGCCAGCAGTTTATGGAGCCAGGGCATTAATTCACCCCTCCACTTT
CASSLWSQGINSPLHF
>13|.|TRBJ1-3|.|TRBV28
TGTGCCCAGGGGACGTATCCTGGAAACACCATATATTTT
CAQGTYPGNTIYF
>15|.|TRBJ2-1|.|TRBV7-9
TGTGCCAGCAGCCCCCAGGGCGGATCCTACAATGAGCAGTTCTTC
CASSPQGGSYNEQFF
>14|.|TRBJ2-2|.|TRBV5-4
TGTGCCAGCAGCTTGGCAGCGAACACCGGGGAGCTGTTTTTT
CASSLAANTGELFF
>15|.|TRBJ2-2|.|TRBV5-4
TGTGCCAGCAGCTCGGGACGGGGGTACACCGGGGAGCTGTTTTTT
CASSSGRGYTGELFF
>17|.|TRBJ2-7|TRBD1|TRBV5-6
TGTGCCAGCAGCCTACCCCCGGGACAGAGATCCTCTTACGAGCAGTACTTC
CASSLPPGQRSSYEQYF